These 30 T cell receptor beta chains were all obtained from the same sample, sequenced in a study of blood T cell repertoires in COVID-19. The table came from immunoSEQ multiplex PCR; TCRdb's copy has only in-frame clones and leaves some out. There are around 170,000 clones in the sample; about 80% occur only once, and approximately 12% lies in the top ten. Sample: PBMCs or T cells enriched from blood (not recorded which). Receptors originate from a man aged 45-65 years who had recovered from COVID-19.

A few counts support this clone. This chain connects TRBV29-1 to TRBJ1-6, with 9 bases fitting TRBD1. The V gene's germline CDR1 is SQVTM and CDR2 ANQGSEA. V trimming: 4 bases; J trimming: 9 bases; junction bases outside the gene matches: 4. This CDR3 is 13 amino acids long. CDR3 in amino acids: CSVGQGEGSPLHF. The CDR3 DNA follows: TGCAGCGTTGGACAGGGGGAAGGTTCACCCCTCCACTTT.

The chain recombines TRBV7-8 with TRBJ2-7; D unresolved. Germline V gene data show CDR1 as SGHVS and CDR2 as FQNEAQ. The CDR3 runs 13 residues. V was cut by 5 bases and J by 2 bases, with 10 bases left in between. CDR3 region: CASSPLGAYEQYF. In nucleotides, the CDR3 is TGTGCCAGCAGCCCCCTGGGCGCCTACGAGCAGTACTTC.

The chain has TRBV2 and TRBJ1-1; tentatively, D is TRBD1 (6 bases). The germline gives CDR1 SNHLY, CDR2 FYNNEI. The CDR3 runs 13 residues. V was clipped by 7 bases and J by 2 bases, with 11 bases between them. CDR3 in DNA: TGTGCCAGCATTAGGACAGCAAACACTGAAGCTTTCTTT. Its protein product is CASIRTANTEAFF.

This chain joins TRBV3-1 (or the pseudogene TRBV3-2) and TRBJ1-4, with 7 bases identical to TRBD1. After removal of 3 bases from V and 5 bases from J, the junction contained 3 bases not matched to a gene. Germline CDR1 is LGHDT and CDR2 is YNNKEL (reference sequence). This CDR3 region has 14 residues. The CDR3 nucleotides read TGTGCCAGCAGCCACGGGACAGTGAATGAAAAACTGTTTTTT. It encodes CASSHGTVNEKLFF.

The chain recombines TRBV7-2 with TRBJ1-1; D unclear. Germline V gene lookup returns CDR1 SGHTA and CDR2 FQGNSA. This CDR3 contains 12 residues. V lost 5 bases to trimming and J lost 13 bases, with 17 bases between them. CDR3 sequence: CASSPDRELGFF. The CDR3 DNA reads TGTGCCAGCAGCCCCGACCGGGAATTGGGTTTCTTT.

The chain combines TRBV28 with TRBJ1-6, with D unclear. Germline CDR1 and CDR2: MDHEN and SYDVKM. The CDR3 has 14 amino acids. V gave up 5 bases and J gave up 9 bases, with 14 bases separating them. The chain's CDR3 is CASSPPKIGSPLHF. The DNA for the CDR3 is TGTGCCAGCAGTCCACCCAAGATCGGTTCACCCCTCCACTTT.

V usage is TRBV11-2 and J usage is TRBJ1-2; D is uncertain. Per the germline V gene, CDR1 is SGHAT and CDR2 is FQNNGV. Trimming removed 4 bases from V and 4 bases from J, with 10 bases in between. There are 13 residues in the CDR3. The chain's CDR3 is CASSSTSFYGYTF. CDR3 DNA: TGTGCCAGCAGCTCGACTTCGTTCTATGGCTACACCTTC. The variable domain in full, with the rest retrieved from reference TRBV11-2 and TRBJ1-2, is EAGVAQSPRYKIIEKRQSVAFWCNPISGHATLYWYQQILGQGPKLLIQFQNNGVVDDSQLPKDRFSAERLKGVDSTLKIQPAKLEDSAVYLCASSSTSFYGYTFGSGTRLTVV.

The CDR3 loop reads CASSPRSAGGTQYF. As DNA, the CDR3 is TGTGCCAGCAGTCCTCGTAGCGCGGGGGGGACCCAGTACTTC. The genes are TRBV11-2 and TRBJ2-5; the match to TRBD2 covers 8 bases. With V trimmed by 6 bases and J by 7 bases, 10 bases remained unmatched. This CDR3 has 14 amino acids. In germline, CDR1 is SGHAT, CDR2 FQNNGV.

This clone was counted only a few times. The chain carries TRBV7-3 and TRBJ1-1, with a tentative D call TRBD1 (5 bases). V was pared by 4 bases and J by 5 bases, with 8 bases between. CDR3 length equals 12 residues. In germline, CDR1 is SGHTA, CDR2 FQGTGA. The CDR3 is CASSSAGTEAFF. DNA for the CDR3: TGTGCCAGCAGCTCCGCAGGGACTGAAGCTTTCTTT.

This chain links TRBV7-9 with TRBJ1-1, with 10 bases lining up with TRBD1. Germline assignment: CDR1 SEHNR and CDR2 FQNEAQ (reference sequence). J gave up 6 bases and V 5 bases, and 6 bases lay outside the gene matches. This CDR3 has 14 residues. In nucleotides, the CDR3 is TGTGCCAGCAGCCCCATCGGACAGGGGGCTGAAGCTTTCTTT. Translating it yields CASSPIGQGAEAFF. Complete variable domain (other parts from reference TRBV7-9 and TRBJ1-1): DTGVSQNPRHKITKRGQNVTFRCDPISEHNRLYWYRQTLGQGPEFLTYFQNEAQLEKSRLLSDRFSAERPKGSFSTLEIQRTEQGDSAMYLCASSPIGQGAEAFFGQGTRLTVV.

The CDR3 DNA reads TGTGCCAGCTCCTTACGGTCGGTGCAGTACTTC. This translates into CASSLRSVQYF. V gene TRBV6-6 combines with J gene TRBJ2-7; unclear D gene. The CDR3 has 11 residues. Per the germline V gene, CDR1 is MNHNY and CDR2 is SVGAGI (reference sequence). Trimming removed 8 bases from V and 9 bases from J, with 14 bases in between.

The V and J genes are TRBV21-1 and TRBJ2-1; TRBD1, as called in the table, went unchecked against the DNA. TRBV21-1 is labeled a pseudogene. This CDR3 region has 13 residues. The CDR3 loop is CASSSQGRNEQFF. The DNA for the CDR3 is TGTGCCAGCAGCAGCCAGGGTCGGAATGAGCAGTTCTTC.

The gene calls are TRBV9 and TRBJ1-6; 8 nucleotides line up with TRBD1. The trim removed 4 bases at V and 9 bases at J, leaving 9 bases unmatched. Germline V gene sequence: CDR1 SGDLS, CDR2 YYNGEE. This CDR3 region has 15 residues. The CDR3 sequence: CASSTSSGGFSPLHF. The CDR3 coding sequence is TGTGCCAGCAGCACTAGTTCAGGGGGCTTTTCACCCCTCCACTTT.

The chain has TRBV10-3 and TRBJ1-1, with D maybe TRBD1 (6 bases). The CDR3 is made up of 15 amino acids. V was trimmed by 3 bases and J by 1 base, leaving 12 bases between them. Germline V gives CDR1 ENHRY, CDR2 SYGVKD. The CDR3 loop reads CAISDPDRRNTEAFF. CDR3 in DNA: TGTGCCATCAGTGACCCCGACAGGCGGAACACTGAAGCTTTCTTT.

The chain employs TRBV7-2 and TRBJ1-6, with 9 bases that match TRBD1. Germline V CDR1 and CDR2: SGHTA, FQGNSA. Trimming took 5 bases from V and 14 from J; bases not matched to a gene: 13. The CDR3 consists of 15 residues. This chain's CDR3 is CASSPTGTGYLTLHF. CDR3 nucleotides: TGTGCCAGCAGCCCGACCGGGACAGGGTATCTAACCCTCCACTTT.

The CDR3 protein is CASSAERGQGTEAFF. The CDR3 region has the DNA TGCGCCAGCAGCGCAGAGAGGGGGCAAGGCACTGAAGCTTTCTTT. The chain couples TRBV5-1 to TRBJ1-1; TRBD1 matches 7 bases. From germline, CDR1 is SGHRS and CDR2 YFSETQ. J was trimmed by 4 bases and V by 4 bases; bases with no gene match: 10. The CDR3 loop spans 15 amino acids.

This chain joins TRBV4-2 and TRBJ2-3; 9 bases fit TRBD2. Per the germline V gene, CDR1 is LGHNA and CDR2 is YNFKEQ. The CDR3 extends over 19 amino acids. V lost 3 bases to trimming and J lost 2 bases; unmatched junction nucleotides: 15. The DNA for the CDR3 is TGTGCCAGCAGCCAGCGCCTTCTAGCGGGGCCTATGATCACAGATACGCAGTATTTT. Encoded protein: CASSQRLLAGPMITDTQYF.

This chain connects TRBV4-2 to TRBJ1-2, with a possible D match to TRBD1 (5 bases). This CDR3 spans 15 amino acids. Trimming stripped 4 bases from V and 8 bases from J, with 20 bases between. Per the germline V gene, CDR1 is LGHNA and CDR2 is YNFKEQ. DNA for the CDR3: TGTGCCAGCAGCCCGGCGTCCGACAGTAGCAAGGGCTACACCTTC. It encodes CASSPASDSSKGYTF.

The chain recombines TRBV18 with TRBJ1-2; D unclear. V was shortened by 3 bases and J by 4 bases, with 15 bases between the two germline ends. Germline CDR1 is KGHSH and CDR2 is LQKENI. The CDR3 length is 15 residues. CDR3 region: CASSPRTDTTYGYTF. CDR3 nucleotides: TGTGCCAGCTCACCGAGAACCGACACGACCTATGGCTACACCTTC.

This clone was picked up a small number of times. V usage is TRBV27 and J usage is TRBJ1-4, with D uncertain. The V end was cut by 3 bases, the J end by 8 bases, with 10 bases between. Germline loops: CDR1 MNHEY, CDR2 SMNVEV (reference sequence). This CDR3 comprises 13 residues. CDR3 in amino acids: CASSLRRNEKLFF. The CDR3 nucleotides are TGTGCCAGCAGTTTGAGGAGAAACGAAAAACTGTTTTTT.

The chain joins TRBV19 to TRBJ2-3; 7 bases line up with TRBD2. With V trimmed by 8 bases and J by 2 bases, 4 bases remained unmatched. The CDR3 loop spans 13 amino acids. The germline CDR1 and CDR2 sequences are LNHDA and SQIVND (reference sequence). Here the CDR3 DNA reads TGTGCCAGTGGGGGGGACTTCACAGATACGCAGTATTTT. Its protein is CASGGDFTDTQYF.

The chain carries TRBV11-2 and TRBJ2-7, with 12 nucleotides matching TRBD1. The CDR3 consists of 14 residues. The V and J ends lost 5 bases and 6 bases, in that order; junction bases with no gene match: 5. Germline CDR1 and CDR2: SGHAT and FQNNGV. CDR3 protein: CASSRGTGGGEQYF. In DNA form, the CDR3 reads TGTGCCAGCAGCCGGGGGACAGGGGGCGGCGAGCAGTACTTC.

The chain couples TRBV10-3 to TRBJ1-3, with D perhaps TRBD1 (6 bases). In germline, CDR1 is ENHRY, CDR2 SYGVKD. The germline V and J ends were trimmed by 5 bases and 0 bases, with 14 bases remaining between them. The CDR3 is made up of 16 amino acids. This chain's CDR3 is CAISPSGHFSGNTIYF. The CDR3 region has the DNA TGTGCCATCAGTCCCTCGGGACACTTCTCTGGAAACACCATATATTTT.

The chain combines TRBV27 with TRBJ2-3; 7 bases match TRBD1. CDR3 length equals 13 residues. After removal of 10 bases from V and 4 bases from J, the junction contained 8 bases not matched to a gene. CDR1 and CDR2 from the germline V gene are MNHEY and SMNVEV (reference sequence). CDR3 DNA: TGTGCCATCAGGACAGGTTTGTCAGATACGCAGTATTTT. This encodes CAIRTGLSDTQYF.

CDR3 DNA sequence: TGTGCCAGCGCAACGACAGGGGTCTATGGCTACACCTTC. Amino acids: CASATTGVYGYTF. This chain connects TRBV2 to TRBJ1-2; TRBD1 agrees at 8 bases. J lost 4 bases, V lost 8 bases, and 6 bases had no gene match. This CDR3 is built from 13 residues. CDR1 and CDR2 (germline): SNHLY, FYNNEI.

CDR3 loop: CASRIQGHTGELFF. Written as DNA, the CDR3 is TGTGCCAGCAGGATTCAGGGCCACACCGGGGAGCTGTTTTTT. The V and J genes are TRBV9 and TRBJ2-2; D is possibly TRBD1 (5 bases). V lost 5 bases and J lost 3, with 11 bases in between. Germline CDR1 and CDR2: SGDLS and YYNGEE. The CDR3 spans 14 residues.

V gene TRBV18 combines with J gene TRBJ1-2; 7 bases map to TRBD1. Losses at the gene ends were 2 bases for V and 8 bases for J; bases not matched to a gene: 11. Germline CDR1 is KGHSH and CDR2 is LQKENI. CDR3 length equals 15 residues. This chain's CDR3 is CASSPKGQGVHGYTF. DNA for the CDR3: TGTGCCAGCTCACCAAAGGGGCAGGGGGTCCACGGCTACACCTTC.

The chain joins TRBV4-3 to TRBJ2-5; possibly TRBD2 for D (7 bases). V dropped 0 bases and J dropped 5 bases, with 13 bases sitting between them. Germline V gives CDR1 LGHNA, CDR2 YSLEER. The CDR3 is made up of 15 amino acids. The CDR3 DNA follows: TGCGCCAGCAGCCAAGAAGGGGGGGGATGGGAGACCCAGTACTTC. As protein: CASSQEGGGWETQYF.

This chain uses TRBV11-2 with TRBJ2-7, with TRBD1 as a possible D gene (6 bases). Germline V CDR1 and CDR2: SGHAT, FQNNGV. This CDR3 has 14 amino acids. With 5 bases removed from V and 4 bases from J, the gap between germline ends came to 15 bases. This CDR3 reads CASSPRQVGYEQYF. Here the CDR3 DNA reads TGTGCCAGCAGCCCCCGACAGGTCGGTTACGAGCAGTACTTC.

V usage is TRBV5-1 and J usage is TRBJ2-5; 9 nucleotides agree with TRBD1. J gave up 5 bases and V 4 bases, and 9 bases lay outside the gene matches. The CDR3 runs 15 residues. Germline CDR1 reads SGHRS; CDR2 reads YFSETQ. Here the CDR3 DNA reads TGCGCCAGCAGCCGAACGGGACAGGGAGGCGAGACCCAGTACTTC. Translation gives CASSRTGQGGETQYF.